Presented here are 22 T cell receptor beta chains from one specimen sequenced in a study of T cell responses to AZD1222 COVID-19 vaccine. The assay was immunoSEQ multiplex PCR, and TCRdb's table has in-frame clones only and misses some. The top ten hold 1% to 1.5% of the sample, which has approximately 190,000 clones, 92% seen once. This material consisted of peripheral blood, taken on day 0 of AZD1222 vaccination. These receptors originate from an adult in good health.

The chain is built from TRBV28 and TRBJ2-7, with unresolved D. V was shortened by 3 bases and J by 2 bases, with 14 bases between the two germline ends. The CDR3 contains 15 residues. Germline CDR1 reads MDHEN; CDR2 reads SYDVKM. CDR3: CASSLAASIAYEQYF. The CDR3 nucleotides read TGTGCCAGCAGTTTGGCGGCTAGTATTGCCTACGAGCAGTACTTC.

This chain uses TRBV18 with TRBJ2-2; D unresolved. V lost 2 bases, J lost 4 bases, and 14 bases lay in between. The CDR3 length is 16 residues. Germline V gives CDR1 KGHSH, CDR2 LQKENI. CDR3 region: CASSPNVVAGTGELFF. CDR3 nucleotide sequence: TGTGCCAGCTCACCAAATGTGGTCGCAGGCACCGGGGAGCTGTTTTTT.

This chain uses TRBV7-8 with TRBJ1-1; TRBD1 agrees at 7 bases. CDR1 is SGHVS and CDR2 is FQNEAQ in the germline V gene. The CDR3 is 16 amino acids. V trimming: 2 bases; J trimming: 4 bases; junction bases outside the gene matches: 10. The CDR3 bases are TGTGCCAGCAGCTTAAACAGGGGACTTGGGGGCACTGAAGCTTTCTTT. Amino acid sequence: CASSLNRGLGGTEAFF.

This chain links TRBV11-2 with TRBJ2-3, with TRBD1 matching over 8 bases. CDR1 SGHAT and CDR2 FQNNGV come from the germline V gene. The V and J ends lost 5 bases and 5 bases, in that order; junction bases with no gene match: 12. The CDR3 spans 16 residues. For the CDR3, the DNA is TGTGCCAGCAGCGTACGGAGGGGACAGGCACAAGATACGCAGTATTTT. Translated: CASSVRRGQAQDTQYF.

This clone was counted a few times. This chain connects TRBV7-8 to TRBJ1-1; TRBD1 aligns across 8 bases. Germline V gene data show CDR1 as SGHVS and CDR2 as FQNEAQ. Trimming at V came to 4 bases and at J to 8 bases, leaving 15 bases not matched to a gene. CDR3 length: 16 amino acids. The CDR3 loop is CASSSLNWGQVIEAFF. DNA for the CDR3: TGTGCCAGCAGCTCTCTGAATTGGGGACAGGTTATAGAAGCTTTCTTT.

This rearrangement joins TRBV4-3 to TRBJ1-1; perhaps TRBD1 as D (6 bases). The CDR3 contains 16 residues. Germline values: CDR1 LGHNA, CDR2 YSLEER. Between the trimmed V and J ends, which lost 0 bases and 3 bases, there was a span of 14 bases. The CDR3 spells CASSQEFWGRDTEAFF. The CDR3 DNA sequence: TGCGCCAGCAGCCAAGAATTCTGGGGGCGGGACACTGAAGCTTTCTTT.

About this clone itself: At one of its ends the junction is not consistent with the germline gene, which may arise from a read error. The gene calls are TRBV19 and TRBJ1-2; 7 nucleotides line up with TRBD1. CDR3 length: 15 amino acids. The germline gives CDR1 LNHDA, CDR2 SQIVND (reference sequence). CDR3 protein: CASSIAGGGDYGYTF. CDR3 in DNA: TGTGCCAGTAGTATAGCTGGAGGGGGCGACTACGGCTACACCTTC.

This chain uses TRBV5-1 with TRBJ1-2, with 11 bases matching TRBD1. Trimming took 6 bases from V and 0 from J; bases not matched to a gene: 19. Germline V CDR1 and CDR2: SGHRS, YFSETQ. The length of the CDR3 is 20 residues. The CDR3 DNA follows: TGCGCCAGCACTCGGACAGGGGGCGAACCGACGTCGGGTGCTAACTATGGCTACACCTTC. Residues: CASTRTGGEPTSGANYGYTF.

The chain joins TRBV30 to TRBJ1-5; D uncertain. CDR3 size: 13 residues. Trimming shortened V by 2 bases and J by 1 base, and 6 bases separated the two germline ends. CDR1 and CDR2 (germline): GTSNPN, SVGIG (reference sequence). The CDR3 DNA reads TGTGCCTGGAGTAGTGGGAGCAATCAGCCCCAGCATTTT. This codes for CAWSSGSNQPQHF.

This chain connects TRBV6-5 to TRBJ1-4, with D unresolved. The CDR3 has 13 residues. Germline CDR1 MNHEY, CDR2 SVGAGI. V was pared by 7 bases and J by 7 bases, with 13 bases between. CDR3 DNA: TGTGCCAGCACCCGTATGATTAGTGAAAAACTGTTTTTT. Translated, it gives CASTRMISEKLFF.

This sequence joins TRBV10-3 and TRBJ1-2, with D perhaps matching TRBD1 (5 bases). The CDR3 totals 14 residues. Germline CDR1 is ENHRY and CDR2 is SYGVKD. Trimming shortened V by 3 bases and J by 7 bases, and 15 bases separated the two germline ends. The DNA for the CDR3 is TGTGCCATCAGTGAATTAGGGGCCCCCTCTGGCTACACCTTC. Its protein product is CAISELGAPSGYTF.

The chain joins TRBV6-2 or TRBV6-3 to TRBJ2-5; 7 nucleotides align to TRBD2. The CDR3 length is 16 residues. Germline trimming cut 7 bases from V and 1 base from J; bases unmatched to any gene: 12. Germline V gene sequence: CDR1 MNHEY, CDR2 SVGEGT. The CDR3 protein is CASTPSGTGGQETQYF. The CDR3 DNA reads as TGTGCCAGCACCCCATCAGGGACGGGGGGCCAAGAGACCCAGTACTTC.

In this sample, this clone turned up once. The chain has TRBV9 and TRBJ2-7, with 8 nucleotides matching TRBD1. The V gene's germline CDR1 is SGDLS and CDR2 YYNGEE. The V segment lost 0 bases and the J segment 9 bases; nucleotides outside the gene matches: 14. The CDR3 is 16 amino acids. The CDR3 loop reads CASSVVPAGGVAVQYF. CDR3 nucleotides: TGTGCCAGCAGCGTAGTCCCGGCAGGGGGCGTAGCGGTGCAGTACTTC.

The rearrangement links TRBV19 to TRBJ1-4; 10 bases fit TRBD1. The CDR3 runs 15 residues. Losses at the gene ends were 5 bases for V and 7 bases for J; bases not matched to a gene: 7. From germline, CDR1 is LNHDA and CDR2 SQIVND (reference sequence). The CDR3: CASSPWDRGGEKLFF. CDR3 bases: TGTGCCAGTAGTCCTTGGGACAGGGGAGGTGAAAAACTGTTTTTT.

This CDR3 is CASSTIRDRGYTF. As DNA, the CDR3 is TGTGCCAGCAGTACAATCCGGGACCGAGGCTACACCTTC. The rearrangement uses TRBV2 and TRBJ1-2, with D tentatively TRBD1 (5 bases). The CDR3 is 13 amino acids. V was clipped by 5 bases and J by 8 bases, with 15 bases between them. Germline CDR1 and CDR2: SNHLY and FYNNEI.

V and J are TRBV5-4 and TRBJ2-7; TRBD1 agrees at 8 bases. The CDR3 is made up of 15 amino acids. J gave up 5 bases and V 1 base, and 8 bases lay outside the gene matches. CDR1 and CDR2 from the germline V gene are SGHNT and YYREEE (reference sequence). Here the CDR3 DNA reads TGTGCCAGCAGCTTGTCCGTGGACAGGGATGACGAGCAGTACTTC. This translates into CASSLSVDRDDEQYF.

The chain is built from TRBV6-1 and TRBJ1-2; no clear D gene. Deletions cut 1 base from V and 4 bases from J, with 10 bases between. This CDR3 region has 14 residues. Germline CDR1 and CDR2: MNHNS and SASEGT. The CDR3 region has the DNA TGTGCCAGCAGTGAAGATCGACAACTCTATGGCTACACCTTC. Protein sequence: CASSEDRQLYGYTF.

The rearrangement links TRBV27 to TRBJ2-2; D is unclear. This CDR3 is 13 amino acids long. The germline V and J ends were trimmed by 3 bases and 6 bases, with 8 bases remaining between them. CDR1 and CDR2 (germline): MNHEY, SMNVEV (reference sequence). CDR3 nucleotide sequence: TGTGCCAGCAGTTTGAGGCAGTCCGGGGAGCTGTTTTTT. It is translated as CASSLRQSGELFF.

In regard to this clone: The sample contains more than one DNA sequence encoding this CDR3. This CDR3 reads CASSQGYGYTF. CDR3 bases: TGTGCCAGCAGCCAAGGTTATGGCTACACCTTC. This rearrangement joins TRBV3-1 (or the pseudogene TRBV3-2) to TRBJ1-2; D uncertain. Trimming took 1 base from V and 5 from J, leaving 2 bases between them. The CDR3 is 11 amino acids. Germline CDR1 is LGHDT and CDR2 is YNNKEL (reference sequence).

For the CDR3, the DNA is TGTGCCATCCACGTAGGGGTGACCCAGTACTTC. Protein product: CAIHVGVTQYF. The V gene is TRBV5-8, the J gene TRBJ2-5; D might be TRBD1 (5 bases). The V end was cut by 9 bases, the J end by 7 bases, with 13 bases between. There are 11 residues in the CDR3. Germline V CDR1 and CDR2: SGHTS, YDEGEE. Based on the CDR3 plus reference TRBV5-8 and TRBJ2-5, the full variable domain is EAGVTQSPTHLIKTRGQQATLRCSPISGHTSVYWYQQALGLGLQFLLWYDEGEERNRGNFPPRFSGRQFPNYSSELNVNALELEDSALYLCAIHVGVTQYFGPGTRLLVL.

V usage is TRBV2 and J usage is TRBJ1-1, with TRBD1 matching over 8 bases. This CDR3 comprises 18 residues. V dropped 4 bases and J dropped 5; count of bases not matched to a gene: 18. The germline gives CDR1 SNHLY, CDR2 FYNNEI. In DNA, the CDR3 is TGTGCCAGCAGTGCCGGGACAGGAAAAATCTTTGCGAGTACTGAAGCTTTCTTT. It is translated as CASSAGTGKIFASTEAFF.

The genes are TRBV3-1 (or the pseudogene TRBV3-2) and TRBJ2-1; D is possibly TRBD1 (5 bases). This CDR3 spans 15 amino acids. V gave up 0 bases and J gave up 8 bases, with 14 bases separating them. Per the germline V gene, CDR1 is LGHDT and CDR2 is YNNKEL (reference sequence). Written as DNA, the CDR3 is TGTGCCAGCAGCCAAGATTCGACAGCAGGCGATGAGCAGTTCTTC. Its protein is CASSQDSTAGDEQFF.